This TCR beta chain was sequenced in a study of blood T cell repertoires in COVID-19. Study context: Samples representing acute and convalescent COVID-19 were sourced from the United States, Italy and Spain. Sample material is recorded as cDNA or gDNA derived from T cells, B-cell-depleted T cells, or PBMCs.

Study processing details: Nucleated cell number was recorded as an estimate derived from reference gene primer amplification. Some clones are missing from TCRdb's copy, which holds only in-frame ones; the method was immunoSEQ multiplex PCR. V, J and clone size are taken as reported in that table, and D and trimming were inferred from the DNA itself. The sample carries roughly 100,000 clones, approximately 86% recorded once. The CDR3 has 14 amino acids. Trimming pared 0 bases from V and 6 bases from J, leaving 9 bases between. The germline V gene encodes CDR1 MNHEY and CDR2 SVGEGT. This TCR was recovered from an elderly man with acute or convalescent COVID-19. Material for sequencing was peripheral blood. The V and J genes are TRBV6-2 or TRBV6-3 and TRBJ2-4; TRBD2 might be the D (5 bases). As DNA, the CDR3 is TGTGCCAGCAGTTACTCAGAGCGGATAAACATTCAGTACTTC. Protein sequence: CASSYSERINIQYF.